The 12 T cell receptor beta chains reported below all come from one sample, sequenced in a study of identical twins. TCRdb reprocessed the 5' RACE reads via MiXCR and lists one record per CDR3 protein. The sample includes around 230,000 distinct CDR3 sequences, about a tenth of them seen just once. Specimen: memory (CD45RO+) T cells sorted from blood. These TCRs come from a woman aged 18-35 years in good health.

This clonotype was counted only a few times. The CDR3 loop reads CASSRLAGGFNEQFF. For the CDR3, the DNA is TGTGCCAGCAGCAGACTAGCGGGGGGCTTCAATGAGCAGTTCTTC. V is TRBV11-2 and J is TRBJ2-1; 13 positions match TRBD2. J was trimmed by 6 bases and V by 5 bases; bases with no gene match: 4. Germline values: CDR1 SGHAT, CDR2 FQNNGV. The CDR3 runs to 15 residues.

This clonotype was recorded many times. The V call is TRBV5-1, the J call TRBJ1-1; no definite D call. The germline V and J ends were trimmed by 4 bases and 11 bases, with 15 bases remaining between them. CDR3 length: 12 amino acids. Germline V gene lookup returns CDR1 SGHRS and CDR2 YFSETQ. The CDR3 nucleotides read TGCGCCAGCAGCACGGGATACGGGGAGGCTTTCTTT. Amino acids: CASSTGYGEAFF.

The chain combines TRBV25-1 with TRBJ1-1; D might be TRBD1 (6 bases). Germline loops: CDR1 MGHDK, CDR2 SYGVNS. The CDR3 consists of 12 residues. V was trimmed by 8 bases and J by 4 bases, leaving 11 bases between them. CDR3: CASLGGGTEAFF. The CDR3 DNA reads TGTGCCAGCTTGGGAGGGGGCACTGAAGCTTTCTTT.

This clonotype appeared many times. The rearrangement joins TRBV10-2 to TRBJ2-1; 13 bases map to TRBD2. The germline gives CDR1 WSHSY, CDR2 SAAADI. CDR3 length: 16 amino acids. With 8 bases clipped from V and 9 bases from J, the junction kept 13 bases outside the gene matches. CDR3 amino acids: CASGTSGIRSRGEQFF. The CDR3 DNA sequence: TGCGCCAGCGGGACTAGCGGGATAAGGTCTCGTGGTGAGCAGTTCTTC.

This clonotype was counted a few times. This rearrangement joins TRBV4-2 to TRBJ1-1, with D hard to call. The CDR3 sequence is 13 residues long. Germline CDR1 reads LGHNA; CDR2 reads YNFKEQ. V lost 0 bases and J lost 4, with 6 bases in between. CDR3 nucleotides: TGTGCCAGCAGCCAAGAAGAGGGCACTGAAGCTTTCTTT. As protein: CASSQEEGTEAFF.

At least ten counts were recorded for this clonotype. V and J are TRBV7-9 and TRBJ2-7; D uncertain. The V and J ends lost 2 bases and 5 bases respectively, with 4 bases between them. The CDR3 is made up of 11 amino acids. Germline CDR1 is SEHNR and CDR2 is FQNEAQ (reference sequence). DNA of the CDR3: TGTGCCAGCAGCTTAACTCACGAGCAGTACTTC. Amino acids: CASSLTHEQYF.

This rearrangement joins TRBV20-1 to TRBJ2-3; 15 nucleotides line up with TRBD2. The germline gives CDR1 DFQATT, CDR2 SNEGSKA (reference sequence). The CDR3 is 20 residues long. After removal of 0 bases from V and 0 bases from J, the junction contained 10 bases not matched to a gene. CDR3 amino acids: CSARDPHGTSGGLSTDTQYF. The CDR3 DNA sequence: TGCAGTGCTAGAGATCCCCATGGGACTAGCGGGGGGCTTAGCACAGATACGCAGTATTTT.

This clonotype was picked up many times. The chain is built from TRBV4-1 and TRBJ2-7, with a weak D call TRBD2 (5 bases). The germline V gene encodes CDR1 MGHRA and CDR2 YSYEKL. Deletions cut 0 bases from V and 4 bases from J, with 16 bases between. The CDR3 has 16 residues. In nucleotides, the CDR3 is TGCGCCAGCAGCCAAGATCCGGCTAGCAGGATTTACGAGCAGTACTTC. Residues: CASSQDPASRIYEQYF.

This chain links TRBV2 with TRBJ1-5, with TRBD1 as a possible D gene (6 bases). Germline V CDR1 and CDR2: SNHLY, FYNNEI. The V end was cut by 5 bases, the J end by 3 bases, with 11 bases between. This CDR3 has 14 residues. CDR3: CASSHRADNQPQHF. CDR3 DNA sequence: TGTGCCAGCAGTCACAGGGCAGACAATCAGCCCCAGCATTTT.

This clonotype was observed a handful of times. The chain's CDR3 is CASRKQENYGYTF. The CDR3 nucleotides read TGTGCCAGCAGGAAACAGGAAAACTATGGCTACACCTTC. V usage is TRBV12-3 or TRBV12-4 and J usage is TRBJ1-2; a weak D match, TRBD1 (5 bases). Trimming shortened V by 6 bases and J by 2 bases, and 10 bases separated the two germline ends. This CDR3 comprises 13 residues.

This clonotype was seen many times. The J gene is TRBJ1-4, the V gene TRBV5-6; D remains unclear. V was shortened by 0 bases and J by 10 bases, with 7 bases between the two germline ends. Germline CDR1 and CDR2: SGHDT and YYEEEE. This CDR3 is built from 12 residues. The CDR3 is CASSLDSRKLFF. CDR3 DNA sequence: TGTGCCAGCAGCTTGGACAGCCGAAAACTGTTTTTT.

This clonotype appeared a few times. The CDR3 here is CASSLRVLAGANNEQFF. As DNA, the CDR3 is TGTGCCAGCAGCCTCAGAGTACTAGCGGGAGCCAACAATGAGCAGTTCTTC. This rearrangement joins TRBV7-8 to TRBJ2-1; 11 nucleotides align to TRBD2. The CDR3 spans 17 residues. V dropped 5 bases and J dropped 5; count of bases not matched to a gene: 11. Looked up from germline, CDR1 is SGHVS and CDR2 is FQNEAQ.